The 26 T cell receptor beta chains given below trace back to one sample, sequenced in a study of T cell clusters in autoimmune cytopenias. TRB rearrangements were amplified by touch-down multiplex PCR with mixed TRB-A/B primers. TCRdb re-called the multiplex PCR reads, yielding one record per CDR3 amino acid sequence without DNA. Found here are over a thousand distinct CDR3 sequences; the top ten clones hold about 80%. Roughly 40,000 genome equivalents of blood DNA were amplified for TRB. Sequenced sample: peripheral blood. Receptor source: a human donor with an autoimmune cytopenia or autoimmune hepatitis (not recorded which).

This clonotype registers medium-sized by frequency. The chain couples TRBV18 to TRBJ2-5; TCRdb names TRBD1, which stays unverified in the absence of DNA. This CDR3 is 16 amino acids long. Per germline, CDR1 KGHSH and CDR2 LQKENI. CDR3 residues: CASSSGGNQGGETQYF.

V gene TRBV12-3 or TRBV12-4 combines with J gene TRBJ1-6. The CDR3 sequence is 14 residues long. The CDR3 is CASSLLGRNSPLHF.

The V and J genes are TRBV27 and TRBJ2-7; TCRdb designates TRBD2, a call that cannot be tested without DNA. This CDR3 region has 17 residues. The germline V gene encodes CDR1 MNHEY and CDR2 SMNVEV (reference sequence). CDR3 sequence: CASSPLTGAMRGYEQYF.

This chain joins TRBV18 and TRBJ1-1. In germline, CDR1 is KGHSH, CDR2 LQKENI. The CDR3 runs 14 residues. The CDR3 sequence is CASSPQTGTTEAFF.

This chain joins TRBV7-2 and TRBJ1-2. This CDR3 comprises 13 residues. CDR1 SGHTA and CDR2 FQGNSA come from the germline V gene. CDR3 protein: CASSVSTNYGYTF.

This clonotype is classed as hyperexpanded by frequency. The chain employs TRBV27 and TRBJ2-1. Looked up from germline, CDR1 is MNHEY and CDR2 is SMNVEV (reference sequence). This CDR3 spans 15 amino acids. This CDR3 reads CASSLSAQVGNEQFF.

Its frequency marks this clonotype as medium-sized. The genes are TRBV6-5 and TRBJ2-7; the TCRdb call, TRBD1, lacks DNA for checking. Looked up from germline, CDR1 is MNHEY and CDR2 is SVGAGI. The CDR3 has 12 amino acids. The CDR3 protein is CASSGDGYEQYF.

The rearrangement uses TRBV5-1 and TRBJ2-2; TCRdb selects TRBD1, and the lack of DNA leaves this call unchecked. CDR3 length: 16 amino acids. The germline gives CDR1 SGHRS, CDR2 YFSETQ. CDR3 region: CASSLRDRGGTGELFF.

This chain links TRBV7-9 with TRBJ1-6; checking the TCRdb D call of TRBD1 is not possible without DNA. The germline V gene has CDR1 SEHNR and CDR2 FQNEAQ (reference sequence). The CDR3 covers 17 residues. CDR3 sequence reads: CASSPRTGLFGNSPLHF. Using reference TRBV7-9 and TRBJ1-6 for the parts outside the CDR3, the full variable domain is DTGVSQNPRHKITKRGQNVTFRCDPISEHNRLYWYRQTLGQGPEFLTYFQNEAQLEKSRLLSDRFSAERPKGSFSTLEIQRTEQGDSAMYLCASSPRTGLFGNSPLHFGNGTRLTVT.

The genes are TRBV18 and TRBJ2-1; the D call from TCRdb, TRBD2, cannot be confirmed without DNA. The CDR3 sequence is 15 residues long. In germline, CDR1 is KGHSH, CDR2 LQKENI. The CDR3 loop is CASSPTGGRWNEQFF.

This clonotype is called medium-sized based on its frequency. The chain couples TRBV19 to TRBJ2-1. Germline values: CDR1 LNHDA, CDR2 SQIVND (reference sequence). The CDR3 spans 15 residues. This CDR3 is CASSMEQLTNNEQFF.

V is TRBV21-1 and J is TRBJ2-3; no DNA is available, so the TRBD2 call from TCRdb remains unchecked. TRBV21-1 is assigned pseudogene status. The length of the CDR3 is 21 residues. CDR3 amino acids: CASSKYLLGRCASGSTDTQYF.

The gene calls are TRBV10-3 and TRBJ2-2; lacking DNA, the TRBD1 call made by TCRdb goes unchecked. Germline assignment: CDR1 ENHRY and CDR2 SYGVKD. This CDR3 is 15 amino acids long. This chain's CDR3 is CAISEVGRNTGELFF.

The chain links TRBV6-5 to TRBJ1-1; TCRdb picks TRBD1, but there is no DNA to check that call. Germline assignment: CDR1 MNHEY and CDR2 SVGAGI. CDR3 length equals 17 residues. CDR3 sequence: CASSYSMGRDRPTEAFF.

The rearrangement joins TRBV9 to TRBJ2-1; TCRdb picks TRBD2, but there is no DNA to check that call. This CDR3 contains 15 residues. CDR1 is SGDLS, CDR2 YYNGEE, per germline. The CDR3 loop is CASGEISGGAFMQFF.

V gene TRBV13 combines with J gene TRBJ1-1; TCRdb picks TRBD1, but there is no DNA to check that call. The CDR3 loop spans 17 amino acids. CDR1 and CDR2 (germline): PRHDT, FYEKMQ (reference sequence). The CDR3 sequence is CASSNIPGRYMNTEAFF.

The genes are TRBV5-4 and TRBJ2-7; without DNA, the TCRdb call of TRBD2 cannot be checked. Germline CDR1 SGHNT, CDR2 YYREEE (reference sequence). This CDR3 region has 16 residues. The CDR3 loop reads CASRATAGGSDYEQYF.

The V and J genes are TRBV18 and TRBJ2-1; TCRdb names TRBD1, which stays unverified in the absence of DNA. The CDR3 is made up of 16 amino acids. From germline, CDR1 is KGHSH and CDR2 LQKENI. The CDR3 is CASSPPSWDRLNEQFF.

The chain carries TRBV27 and TRBJ2-3; TCRdb designates TRBD1, a call that cannot be tested without DNA. CDR1 and CDR2 from the germline V gene are MNHEY and SMNVEV (reference sequence). The CDR3 is 15 amino acids. CDR3 amino acids: CASSHRGQSTDTQYF.

This clonotype is deemed medium-sized by its frequency. V and J are TRBV19 and TRBJ1-2; with no DNA, the TCRdb D assignment of TRBD1 cannot be verified. CDR1 is LNHDA, CDR2 SQIVND, per germline (reference sequence). The CDR3 length is 13 residues. The CDR3 spells CASITPGGGGYTF. The whole variable domain, remainder taken from reference TRBV19 and TRBJ1-2, is DGGITQSPKYLFRKEGQNVTLSCEQNLNHDAMYWYRQDPGQGLRLIYYSQIVNDFQKGDIAEGYSVSREKKESFPLTVTSAQKNPTAFYLCASITPGGGGYTFGSGTRLTVV.

By frequency, this clonotype registers medium-sized. This sequence joins TRBV13 and TRBJ2-2. Germline CDR1 and CDR2: PRHDT and FYEKMQ (reference sequence). The CDR3 consists of 14 residues. CDR3 region: CASSLEGIPGELFF.

The J gene is TRBJ2-1, the V gene TRBV5-1; the D gene TCRdb calls, TRBD2, cannot be checked with no DNA. CDR3 length: 16 amino acids. Germline loops: CDR1 SGHRS, CDR2 YFSETQ. CDR3 in amino acids: CASSPTLGLLNNEQFF.

This chain joins TRBV6-2 or TRBV6-3 and TRBJ1-2; the D call from TCRdb, TRBD1, cannot be confirmed without DNA. From germline, CDR1 is MNHEY and CDR2 SVGEGT. The CDR3 length is 14 residues. The chain's CDR3 is CASTLTGGNYGYTF.

The rearrangement joins TRBV6-6 to TRBJ1-2; TCRdb picks TRBD1, but there is no DNA to check that call. The germline gives CDR1 MNHNY, CDR2 SVGAGI (reference sequence). The CDR3 covers 15 residues. The CDR3 here is CASSELGTGTYGYTF.

This clonotype ranks as hyperexpanded in terms of frequency. The rearrangement joins TRBV19 to TRBJ2-1. The CDR3 length is 11 residues. Per the germline V gene, CDR1 is LNHDA and CDR2 is SQIVND (reference sequence). CDR3 protein: CASMGSNEQFF.

The rearrangement joins TRBV29-1 to TRBJ2-1; TCRdb's assignment of TRBD2 cannot be checked, as there is no DNA. Germline V gene sequence: CDR1 SQVTM, CDR2 ANQGSEA. CDR3 length: 14 residues. CDR3: CSVDLGKGNNEQFF.